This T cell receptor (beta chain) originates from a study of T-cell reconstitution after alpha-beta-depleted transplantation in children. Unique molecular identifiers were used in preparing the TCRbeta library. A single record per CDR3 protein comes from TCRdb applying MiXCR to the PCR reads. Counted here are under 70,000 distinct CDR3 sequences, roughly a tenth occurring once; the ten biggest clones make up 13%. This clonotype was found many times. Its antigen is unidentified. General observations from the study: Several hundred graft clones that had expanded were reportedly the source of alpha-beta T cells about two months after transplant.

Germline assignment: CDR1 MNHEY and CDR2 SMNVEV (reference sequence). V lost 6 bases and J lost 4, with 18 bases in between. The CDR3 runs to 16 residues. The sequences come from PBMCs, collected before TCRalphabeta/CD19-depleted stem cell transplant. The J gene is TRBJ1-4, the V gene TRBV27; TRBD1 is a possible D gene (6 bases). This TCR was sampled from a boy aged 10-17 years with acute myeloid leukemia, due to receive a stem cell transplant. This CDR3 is CASRPRGARGNEKLFF. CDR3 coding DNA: TGTGCCAGCAGACCGAGGGGGGCGAGGGGTAATGAAAAACTGTTTTTT.